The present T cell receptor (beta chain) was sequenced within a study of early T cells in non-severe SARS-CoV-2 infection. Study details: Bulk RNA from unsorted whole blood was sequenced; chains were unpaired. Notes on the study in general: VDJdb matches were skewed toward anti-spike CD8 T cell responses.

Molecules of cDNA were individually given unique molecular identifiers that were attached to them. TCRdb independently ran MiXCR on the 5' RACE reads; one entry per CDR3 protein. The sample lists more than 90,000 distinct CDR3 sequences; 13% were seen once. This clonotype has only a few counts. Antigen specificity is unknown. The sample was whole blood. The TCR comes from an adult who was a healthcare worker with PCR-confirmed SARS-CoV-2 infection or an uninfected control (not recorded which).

The CDR3 reads CASSYQGVSEQYF. The CDR3 region has the DNA TGTGCCAGCAGTTACCAGGGAGTTTCTGAGCAGTACTTC. V and J are TRBV6-5 and TRBJ2-7; D possibly uses TRBD1 or TRBD2 (5 bases each). The CDR3 totals 13 residues. Trimming removed 2 bases from V and 7 bases from J, with 12 bases in between. The germline CDR1 and CDR2 sequences are MNHEY and SVGAGI.